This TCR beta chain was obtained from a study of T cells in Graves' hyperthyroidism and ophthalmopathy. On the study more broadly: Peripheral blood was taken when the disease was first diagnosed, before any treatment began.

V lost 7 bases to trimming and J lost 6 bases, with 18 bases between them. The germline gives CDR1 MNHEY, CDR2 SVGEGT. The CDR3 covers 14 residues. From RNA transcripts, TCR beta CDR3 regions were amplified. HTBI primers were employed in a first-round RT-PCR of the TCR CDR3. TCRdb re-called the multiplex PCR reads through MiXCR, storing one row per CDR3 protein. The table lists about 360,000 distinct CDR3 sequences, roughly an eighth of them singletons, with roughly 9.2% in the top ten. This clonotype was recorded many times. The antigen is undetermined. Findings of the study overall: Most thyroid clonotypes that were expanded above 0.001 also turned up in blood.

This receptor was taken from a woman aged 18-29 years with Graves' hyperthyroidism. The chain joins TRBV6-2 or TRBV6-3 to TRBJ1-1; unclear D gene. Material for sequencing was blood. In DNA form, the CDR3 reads TGTGCCAGCAACACCGAATTGGTGAAGGCTGAAGCTTTCTTT. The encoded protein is CASNTELVKAEAFF.